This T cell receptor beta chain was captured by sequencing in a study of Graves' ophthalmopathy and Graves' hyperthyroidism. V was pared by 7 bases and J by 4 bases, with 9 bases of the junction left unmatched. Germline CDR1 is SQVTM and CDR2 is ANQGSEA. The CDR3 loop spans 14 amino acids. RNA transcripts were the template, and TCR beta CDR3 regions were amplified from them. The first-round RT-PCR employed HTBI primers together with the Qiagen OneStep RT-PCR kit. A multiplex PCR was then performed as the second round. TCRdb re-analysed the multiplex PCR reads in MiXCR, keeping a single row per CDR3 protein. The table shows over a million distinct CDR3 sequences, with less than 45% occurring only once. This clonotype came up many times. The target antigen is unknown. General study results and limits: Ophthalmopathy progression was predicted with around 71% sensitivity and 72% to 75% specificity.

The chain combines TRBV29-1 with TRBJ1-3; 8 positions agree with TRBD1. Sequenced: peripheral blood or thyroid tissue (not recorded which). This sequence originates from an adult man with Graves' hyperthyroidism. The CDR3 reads CSETGTGTGNTIYF. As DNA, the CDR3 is TGCAGCGAAACCGGGACAGGCACGGGAAACACCATATATTTT.